This T cell receptor beta chain is drawn from a study of control samples from healthy donors and cancer patients. The assay was immunoSEQ multiplex PCR, and TCRdb's table has in-frame clones only and misses some. This table holds around 90,000 clones, about 84% found once. Sequencing used blood. This TCR came from a woman aged 35 to 49 in good health.

CDR3 DNA: TGTGCCAGTAGTAACTATAACTATGGCTACACCTTC. This codes for CASSNYNYGYTF. The J gene is TRBJ1-2, the V gene TRBV19; D gene ambiguous. The CDR3 loop spans 12 amino acids. CDR1 and CDR2 from the germline V gene are LNHDA and SQIVND (reference sequence). Trimming pared 4 bases from V and 1 base from J, leaving 4 bases between.